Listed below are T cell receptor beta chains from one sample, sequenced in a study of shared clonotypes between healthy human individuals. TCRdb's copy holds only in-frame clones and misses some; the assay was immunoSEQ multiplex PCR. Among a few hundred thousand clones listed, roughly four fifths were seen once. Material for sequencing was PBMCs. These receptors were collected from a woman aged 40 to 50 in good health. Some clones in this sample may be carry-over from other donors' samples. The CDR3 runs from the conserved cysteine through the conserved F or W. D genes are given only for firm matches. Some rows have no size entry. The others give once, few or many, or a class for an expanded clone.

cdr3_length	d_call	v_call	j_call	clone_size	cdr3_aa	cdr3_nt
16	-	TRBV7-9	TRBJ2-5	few	CASSRLSGSLVETQYF	TGTGCCAGCAGCCGACTTAGCGGTTCACTAGTAGAGACCCAGTACTTC
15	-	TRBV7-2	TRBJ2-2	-	CASRPGRADTGELFF	TGTGCCAGCAGACCCGGAAGGGCGGACACCGGGGAGCTGTTTTTT
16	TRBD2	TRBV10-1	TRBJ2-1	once	CASSADSGSSYNEQFF	TGCGCCAGCAGTGCAGATAGCGGGAGCTCCTACAATGAGCAGTTCTTC
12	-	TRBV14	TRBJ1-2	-	CASSGSNYGYTF	TGTGCCAGCAGCGGGTCGAACTATGGCTACACCTTC
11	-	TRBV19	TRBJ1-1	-	CASREQSEAFF	TGTGCCAGTAGAGAACAGTCTGAAGCTTTCTTT
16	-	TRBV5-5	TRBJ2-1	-	CASSLEFAPPRDEQFF	TGTGCCAGCAGCTTGGAGTTCGCACCCCCTCGGGATGAGCAGTTCTTC
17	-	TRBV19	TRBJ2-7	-	CASSIVGPRRFPYEQYF	TGTGCCAGTAGTATAGTAGGCCCCAGGCGCTTCCCCTACGAGCAGTACTTC
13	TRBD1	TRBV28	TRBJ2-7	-	CASSFQGVYEQYF	TGTGCCAGCAGTTTCCAGGGGGTCTACGAGCAGTACTTC
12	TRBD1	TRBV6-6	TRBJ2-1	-	CASSSSGQGVIF	TGTGCCAGCAGTTCGTCGGGGCAGGGGGTAATCTTC
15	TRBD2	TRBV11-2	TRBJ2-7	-	CASSPPGLDFYEQYF	TGTGCCAGCAGCCCCCCGGGACTAGATTTCTACGAGCAGTACTTC
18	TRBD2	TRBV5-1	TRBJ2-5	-	CASSFGQLAGGPGETQYF	TGCGCCAGCAGCTTTGGGCAACTAGCGGGAGGGCCGGGAGAGACCCAGTACTTC
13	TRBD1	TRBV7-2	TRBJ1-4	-	CASRKQGDEKLFF	TGTGCCAGCAGAAAACAGGGGGATGAAAAACTGTTTTTT
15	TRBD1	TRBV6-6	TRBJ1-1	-	CASSYPQGGVTEAFF	TGTGCCAGCAGTTACCCGCAGGGGGGGGTCACTGAAGCTTTCTTT
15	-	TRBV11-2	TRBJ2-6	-	CASSLDRPISGVLTF	TGTGCCAGCAGCTTAGACAGGCCGATCAGTGGGGTCCTGACTTTC
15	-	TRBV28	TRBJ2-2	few	CASRSMGQNTGELFF	TGTGCCAGCAGGAGTATGGGACAGAACACCGGGGAGCTGTTTTTT
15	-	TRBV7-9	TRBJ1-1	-	CASSLFGGSNTEAFF	TGTGCCAGCAGCTTATTTGGGGGCTCGAACACTGAAGCTTTCTTT
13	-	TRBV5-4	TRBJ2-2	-	CASSFGEAGELFF	TGTGCCAGCAGCTTCGGTGAGGCCGGGGAGCTGTTTTTT
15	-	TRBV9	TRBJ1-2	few	CASSVAPTANYGYTF	TGTGCCAGCAGCGTAGCCCCGACCGCCAACTATGGCTACACCTTC
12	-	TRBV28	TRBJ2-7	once	CASSFALYEQYF	TGTGCCAGCAGTTTTGCCCTCTACGAGCAGTACTTC
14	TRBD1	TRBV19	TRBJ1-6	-	CASSVRGPNSPLHF	TGTGCCAGTAGTGTCAGGGGGCCCAATTCACCCCTCCACTTT
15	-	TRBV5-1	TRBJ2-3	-	CASSLEVGLTDTQYF	TGCGCCAGCAGCTTGGAGGTGGGACTCACAGATACGCAGTATTTT
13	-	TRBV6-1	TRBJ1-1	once	CASNSPKGTEAFF	TGTGCCAGCAATTCGCCCAAAGGCACTGAAGCTTTCTTT
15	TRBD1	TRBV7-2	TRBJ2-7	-	CASSIRTGSSYEQYF	TGTGCCAGCAGCATCCGGACAGGAAGCTCCTACGAGCAGTACTTC
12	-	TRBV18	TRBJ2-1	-	CASSSSSGKILF	TGTGCCAGCTCATCTAGTTCCGGGAAGATCCTCTTC
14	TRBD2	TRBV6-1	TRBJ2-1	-	CASGGGGDYNEQFF	TGTGCCAGCGGCGGGGGAGGGGATTACAATGAGCAGTTCTTC
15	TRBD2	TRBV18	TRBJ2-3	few	CASSPTSGLTDTQYF	TGTGCCAGCTCACCGACTAGCGGCCTCACAGATACGCAGTATTTT
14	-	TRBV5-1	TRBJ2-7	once	CASSWEQDSATQYF	TGCGCCAGCAGCTGGGAACAGGACAGCGCGACGCAGTACTTC
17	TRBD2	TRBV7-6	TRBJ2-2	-	CASSSALAGGNTGELFF	TGTGCCAGCAGCTCAGCACTAGCGGGAGGGAACACCGGGGAGCTGTTTTTT
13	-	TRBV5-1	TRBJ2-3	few	CASSSSYTDTQYF	TGCGCCAGCAGCTCCTCCTACACAGATACGCAGTATTTT
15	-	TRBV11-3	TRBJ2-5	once	CASSLFPGRQETQYF	TGTGCCAGCAGCTTATTTCCCGGACGGCAAGAGACCCAGTACTTC
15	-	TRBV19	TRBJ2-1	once	CASSSETRGIWVPFF	TGTGCCAGTAGTAGCGAGACTAGGGGTATTTGGGTTCCGTTCTTC
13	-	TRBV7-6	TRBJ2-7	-	CASSSGRTYEQYF	TGTGCCAGCAGCTCGGGACGAACCTACGAGCAGTACTTC
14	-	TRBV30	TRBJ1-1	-	CAWSGAPLATEAFF	TGTGCCTGGTCAGGGGCCCCTCTAGCCACTGAAGCTTTCTTT
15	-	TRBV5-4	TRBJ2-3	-	CASSSRLTGTDTQYF	TGTGCCAGCAGCTCCCGACTAACCGGCACAGATACGCAGTATTTT
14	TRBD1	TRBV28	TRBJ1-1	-	CASRTGEGDTEAFF	TGTGCCAGCAGGACAGGGGAAGGCGACACTGAAGCTTTCTTT
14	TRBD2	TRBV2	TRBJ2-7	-	CASATSGHSYEQYF	TGTGCCAGCGCTACTAGCGGGCACTCCTACGAGCAGTACTTC
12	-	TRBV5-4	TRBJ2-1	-	CASSPSGNEQFF	TGTGCCAGCAGCCCCAGCGGCAATGAGCAGTTCTTC
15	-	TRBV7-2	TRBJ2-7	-	CASSSVGGARYEQYF	TGTGCCAGCAGCTCCGTGGGGGGGGCCCGTTACGAGCAGTACTTC
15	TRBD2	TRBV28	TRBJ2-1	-	CASLPGTTNPSEQFF	TGTGCCAGTTTACCCGGGACTACCAATCCCAGTGAGCAGTTCTTC
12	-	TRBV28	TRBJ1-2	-	CASSQRDIGYTF	TGTGCCAGCAGTCAAAGGGACATTGGCTACACCTTC
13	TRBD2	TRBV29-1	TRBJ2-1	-	CSVGGLDYNEQFF	TGCAGCGTTGGGGGACTAGACTACAATGAGCAGTTCTTC
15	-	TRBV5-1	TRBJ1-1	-	CASSLVGSVGTEAFF	TGCGCCAGCAGCTTGGTGGGGAGTGTTGGCACTGAAGCTTTCTTT
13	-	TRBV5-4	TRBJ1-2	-	CASSLGRGLDYTF	TGTGCCAGCAGCTTGGGCCGGGGGTTGGACTACACCTTC
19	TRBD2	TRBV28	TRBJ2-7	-	CASSLPQRVWSGMRYEQYF	TGTGCCAGCAGTTTACCCCAGAGGGTTTGGAGCGGGATGAGGTACGAGCAGTACTTC
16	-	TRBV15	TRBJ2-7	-	CATSRVRQLGDYEQYF	TGTGCCACCAGCAGAGTCCGGCAACTTGGGGACTACGAGCAGTACTTC
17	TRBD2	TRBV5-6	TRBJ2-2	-	CASSSGLAGPNTGELFF	TGTGCCAGCAGCTCCGGACTAGCGGGACCGAACACCGGGGAGCTGTTTTTT
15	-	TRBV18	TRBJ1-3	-	CASSPKGGSGNTIYF	TGTGCCAGCTCACCGAAGGGTGGTTCTGGAAACACCATATATTTT
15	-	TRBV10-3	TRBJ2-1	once	CAISDPRAAYNEQFF	TGTGCCATCAGTGACCCCCGGGCCGCATACAATGAGCAGTTCTTC
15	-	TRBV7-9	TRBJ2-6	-	CASSSRGSGANVLTF	TGTGCCAGCAGCTCCCGGGGCTCTGGGGCCAACGTCCTGACTTTC
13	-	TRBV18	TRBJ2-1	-	CASSPPFGGEQFF	TGTGCCAGCTCACCACCGTTTGGCGGGGAGCAGTTCTTC